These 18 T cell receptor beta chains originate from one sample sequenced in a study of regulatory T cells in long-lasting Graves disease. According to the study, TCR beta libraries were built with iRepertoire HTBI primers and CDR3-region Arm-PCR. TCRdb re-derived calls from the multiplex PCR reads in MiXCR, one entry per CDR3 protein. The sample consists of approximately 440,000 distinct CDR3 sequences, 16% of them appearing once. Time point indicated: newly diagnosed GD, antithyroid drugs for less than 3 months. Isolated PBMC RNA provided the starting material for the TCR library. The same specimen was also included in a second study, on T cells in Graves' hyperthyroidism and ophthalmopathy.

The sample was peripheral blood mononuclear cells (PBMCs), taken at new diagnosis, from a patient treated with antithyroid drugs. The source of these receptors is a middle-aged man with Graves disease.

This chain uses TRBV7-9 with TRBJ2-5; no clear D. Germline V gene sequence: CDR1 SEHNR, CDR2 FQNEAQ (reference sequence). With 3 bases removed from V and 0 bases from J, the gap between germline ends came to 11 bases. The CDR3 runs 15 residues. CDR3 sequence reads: CASSFPRGYQETQYF. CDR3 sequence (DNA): TGTGCCAGCAGCTTCCCGCGTGGGTACCAAGAGACCCAGTACTTC. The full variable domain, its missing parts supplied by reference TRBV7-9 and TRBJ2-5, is DTGVSQNPRHKITKRGQNVTFRCDPISEHNRLYWYRQTLGQGPEFLTYFQNEAQLEKSRLLSDRFSAERPKGSFSTLEIQRTEQGDSAMYLCASSFPRGYQETQYFGPGTRLLVL.

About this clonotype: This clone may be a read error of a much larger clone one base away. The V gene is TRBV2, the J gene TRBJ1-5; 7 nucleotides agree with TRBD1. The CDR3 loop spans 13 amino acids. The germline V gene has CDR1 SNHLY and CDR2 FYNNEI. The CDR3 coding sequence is TGTGCCAGCAGCGCTGACAGGGACGGGCCCCTGCATTTT. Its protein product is CASSADRDGPLHF.

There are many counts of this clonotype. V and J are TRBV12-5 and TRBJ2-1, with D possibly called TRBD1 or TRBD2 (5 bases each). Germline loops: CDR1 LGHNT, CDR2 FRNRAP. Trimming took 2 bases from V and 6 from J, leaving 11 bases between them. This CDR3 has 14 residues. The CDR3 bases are TGTGCTAGTGGTTTGAATATGGGGGTCAATGAGCAGTTCTTC. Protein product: CASGLNMGVNEQFF.

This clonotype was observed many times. For the CDR3, the DNA is TGTGCTAGTGGTCCGCTAGCGGAGCAGTTCTTC. This translates into CASGPLAEQFF. The chain uses TRBV12-5 and TRBJ2-1, with D possibly matching TRBD2 (6 bases). Germline V gene data show CDR1 as LGHNT and CDR2 as FRNRAP. This CDR3 region has 11 residues. With 5 bases removed from V and 10 bases from J, the gap between germline ends came to 9 bases.

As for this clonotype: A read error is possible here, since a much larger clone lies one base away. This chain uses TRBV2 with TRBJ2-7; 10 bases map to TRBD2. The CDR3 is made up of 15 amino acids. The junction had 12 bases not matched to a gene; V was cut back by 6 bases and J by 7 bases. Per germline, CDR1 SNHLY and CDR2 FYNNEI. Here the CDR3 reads CASRQQREGRNEQYF. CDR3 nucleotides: TGTGCCAGCAGGCAACAGCGGGAGGGCCGCAATGAGCAGTACTTC.

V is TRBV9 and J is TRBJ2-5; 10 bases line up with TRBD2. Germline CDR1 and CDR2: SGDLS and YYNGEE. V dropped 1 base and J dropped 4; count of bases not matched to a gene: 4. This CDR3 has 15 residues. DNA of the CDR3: TGTGCCAGCAGCGTAAGCGGGAGGGTTCCAGAGACCCAGTACTTC. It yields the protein CASSVSGRVPETQYF.

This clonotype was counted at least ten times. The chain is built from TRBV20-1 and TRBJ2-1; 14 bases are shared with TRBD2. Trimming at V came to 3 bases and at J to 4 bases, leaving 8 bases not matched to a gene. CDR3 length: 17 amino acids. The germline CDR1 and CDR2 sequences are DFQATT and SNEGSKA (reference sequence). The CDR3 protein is CSASPRLAGGLYNEQFF. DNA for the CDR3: TGCAGTGCTAGTCCCAGACTAGCGGGAGGGCTGTACAATGAGCAGTTCTTC.

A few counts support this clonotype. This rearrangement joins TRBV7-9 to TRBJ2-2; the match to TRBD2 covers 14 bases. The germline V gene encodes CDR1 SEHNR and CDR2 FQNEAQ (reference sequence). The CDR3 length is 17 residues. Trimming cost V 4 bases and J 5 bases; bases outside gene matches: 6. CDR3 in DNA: TGTGCCAGCAGCTGGGGACTAGCGGGAGTTCGGACCGGGGAGCTGTTTTTT. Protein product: CASSWGLAGVRTGELFF.

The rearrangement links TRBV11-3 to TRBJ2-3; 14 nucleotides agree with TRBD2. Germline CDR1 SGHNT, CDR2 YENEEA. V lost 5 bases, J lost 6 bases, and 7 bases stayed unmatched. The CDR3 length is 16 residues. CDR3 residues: CASSPRTSGRRDTQYF. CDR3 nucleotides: TGTGCCAGCAGCCCTCGGACTAGCGGGAGGAGGGATACGCAGTATTTT.

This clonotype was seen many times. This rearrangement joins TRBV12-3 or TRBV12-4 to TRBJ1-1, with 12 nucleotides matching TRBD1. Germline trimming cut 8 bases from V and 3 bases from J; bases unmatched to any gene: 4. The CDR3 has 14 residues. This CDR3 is CASGRDRGHTEAFF. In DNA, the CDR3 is TGTGCCAGCGGGCGGGACAGGGGGCACACTGAAGCTTTCTTT.

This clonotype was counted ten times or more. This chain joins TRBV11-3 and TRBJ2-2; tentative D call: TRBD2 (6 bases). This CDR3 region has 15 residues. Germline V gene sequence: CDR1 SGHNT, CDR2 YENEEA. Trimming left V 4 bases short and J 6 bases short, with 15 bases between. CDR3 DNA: TGTGCCAGCAGCTGGACGGCGTGGGGGGCCGGGGAGCTGTTTTTT. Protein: CASSWTAWGAGELFF.

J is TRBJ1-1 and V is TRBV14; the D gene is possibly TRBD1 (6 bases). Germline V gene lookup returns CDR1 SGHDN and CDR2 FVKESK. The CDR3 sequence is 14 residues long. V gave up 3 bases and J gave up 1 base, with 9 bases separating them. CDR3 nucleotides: TGTGCCAGCAGCCACAGGGGACCGAACACTGAAGCTTTCTTT. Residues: CASSHRGPNTEAFF.

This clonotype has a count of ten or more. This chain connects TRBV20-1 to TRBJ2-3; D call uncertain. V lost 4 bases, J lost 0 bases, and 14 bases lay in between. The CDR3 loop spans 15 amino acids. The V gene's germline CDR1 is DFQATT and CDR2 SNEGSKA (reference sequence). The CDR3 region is CSAKFGISSTDTQYF. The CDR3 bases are TGCAGTGCTAAATTTGGGATTTCTAGCACAGATACGCAGTATTTT.

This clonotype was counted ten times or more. The CDR3 loop reads CASSVAPGPANYEQYF. CDR3 in DNA: TGTGCCAGCAGTGTCGCCCCGGGACCAGCTAACTACGAGCAGTACTTC. The chain uses TRBV2 and TRBJ2-7, with D possibly being TRBD1 or TRBD2 (5 bases each). From germline, CDR1 is SNHLY and CDR2 FYNNEI. Trimming pared 4 bases from V and 3 bases from J, leaving 19 bases between. The CDR3 is 16 residues long. The full variable domain, with the rest looked up from reference TRBV2 and TRBJ2-7, is EPEVTQTPSHQVTQMGQEVILRCVPISNHLYFYWYRQILGQKVEFLVSFYNNEISEKSEIFDDQFSVERPDGSNFTLKIRSTKLEDSAMYFCASSVAPGPANYEQYFGPGTRLTVT.

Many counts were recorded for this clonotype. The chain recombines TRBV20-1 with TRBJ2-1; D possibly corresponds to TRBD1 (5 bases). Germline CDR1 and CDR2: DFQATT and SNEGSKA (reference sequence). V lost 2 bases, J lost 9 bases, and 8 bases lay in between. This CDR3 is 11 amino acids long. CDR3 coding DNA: TGCAGTGCTAGACCAACAGGTGAGCAGTTCTTC. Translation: CSARPTGEQFF.

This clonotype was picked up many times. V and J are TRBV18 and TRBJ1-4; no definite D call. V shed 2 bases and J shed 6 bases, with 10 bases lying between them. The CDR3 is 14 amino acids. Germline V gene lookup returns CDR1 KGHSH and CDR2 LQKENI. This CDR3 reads CASSPTRIYEKLFF. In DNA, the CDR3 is TGTGCCAGCTCACCAACTCGGATCTATGAAAAACTGTTTTTT.

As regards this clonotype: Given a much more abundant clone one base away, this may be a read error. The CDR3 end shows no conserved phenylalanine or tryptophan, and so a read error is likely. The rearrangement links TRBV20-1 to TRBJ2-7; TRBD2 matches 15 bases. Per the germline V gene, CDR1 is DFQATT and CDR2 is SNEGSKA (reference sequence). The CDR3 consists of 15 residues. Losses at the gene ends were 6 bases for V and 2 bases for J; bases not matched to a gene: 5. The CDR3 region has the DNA TGCAGTGCATACCGGACTAGCGGGAGGGCCTACGAGCAGTACTCC. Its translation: CSAYRTSGRAYEQYS.

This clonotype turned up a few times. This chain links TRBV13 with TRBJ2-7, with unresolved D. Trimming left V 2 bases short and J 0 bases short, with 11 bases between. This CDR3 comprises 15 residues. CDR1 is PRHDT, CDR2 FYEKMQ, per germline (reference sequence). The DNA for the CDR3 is TGTGCCAGCAGCTTAAGTACGGCCAGCTCCTACGAGCAGTACTTC. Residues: CASSLSTASSYEQYF.